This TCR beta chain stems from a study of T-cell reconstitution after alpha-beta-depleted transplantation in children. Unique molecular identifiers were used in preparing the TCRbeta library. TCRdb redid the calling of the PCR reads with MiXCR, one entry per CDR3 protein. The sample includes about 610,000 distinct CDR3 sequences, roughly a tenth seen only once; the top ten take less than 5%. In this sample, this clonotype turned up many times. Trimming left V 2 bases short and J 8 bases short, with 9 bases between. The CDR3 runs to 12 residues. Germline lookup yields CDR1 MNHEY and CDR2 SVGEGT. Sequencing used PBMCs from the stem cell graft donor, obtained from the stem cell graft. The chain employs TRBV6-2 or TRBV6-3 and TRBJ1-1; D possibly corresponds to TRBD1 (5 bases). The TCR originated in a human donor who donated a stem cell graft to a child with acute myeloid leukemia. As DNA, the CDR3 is TGTGCCAGCAGTTACGTGACAGCCGAAGCTTTCTTT. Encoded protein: CASSYVTAEAFF.